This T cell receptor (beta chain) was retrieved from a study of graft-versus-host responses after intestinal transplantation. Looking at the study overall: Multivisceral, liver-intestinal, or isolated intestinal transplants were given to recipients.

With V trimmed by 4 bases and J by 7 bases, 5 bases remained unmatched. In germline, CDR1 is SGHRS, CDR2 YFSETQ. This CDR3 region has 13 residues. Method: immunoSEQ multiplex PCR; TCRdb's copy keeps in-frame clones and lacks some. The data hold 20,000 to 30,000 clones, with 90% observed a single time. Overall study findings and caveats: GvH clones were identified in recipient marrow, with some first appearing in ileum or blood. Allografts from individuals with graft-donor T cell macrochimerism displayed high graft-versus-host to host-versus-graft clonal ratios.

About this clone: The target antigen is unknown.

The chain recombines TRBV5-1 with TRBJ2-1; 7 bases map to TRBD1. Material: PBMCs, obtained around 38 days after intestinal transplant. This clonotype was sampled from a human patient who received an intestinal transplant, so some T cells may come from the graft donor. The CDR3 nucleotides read TGCGCCAGCAGCGTCACAGGGGATAATGAGCAGTTCTTC. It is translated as CASSVTGDNEQFF.